The 25 T cell receptor beta chains below come from one sample, sequenced in a study of blood T cell repertoires in COVID-19. Repertoires were generated with immunoSEQ multiplex PCR, while TCRdb's copy carries only in-frame clones and drops some. The sample holds some 250,000 clones, around 89% seen once. Sequenced: PBMCs or T cells enriched from blood (not recorded which). The origin of the receptors is a man aged 40-55 years who had recovered from COVID-19.

V and J are TRBV7-9 and TRBJ1-2; perhaps TRBD1 as D (6 bases). Germline-derived CDR1 and CDR2 are SEHNR and FQNEAQ (reference sequence). The CDR3 loop spans 14 amino acids. V dropped 4 bases and J dropped 7 bases, with 16 bases sitting between them. CDR3 bases: TGTGCCAGCAGCTCCTCGGGGGGCCCGCGTGGCTACACCTTC. This gives the protein CASSSSGGPRGYTF.

The V and J genes are TRBV7-9 and TRBJ2-5; D might be TRBD2 (6 bases). Per germline, CDR1 SEHNR and CDR2 FQNEAQ (reference sequence). This CDR3 comprises 13 residues. V was trimmed by 6 bases and J by 7 bases, leaving 15 bases between them. As DNA, the CDR3 is TGTGCCAGCAGTAGCGGCGATCTCACGACCCAGTACTTC. This sequence encodes CASSSGDLTTQYF.

In this sample, this clone turned up once. V gene TRBV6-5 combines with J gene TRBJ2-7; 7 nucleotides line up with TRBD1. There are 14 residues in the CDR3. Germline trimming cut 6 bases from V and 2 bases from J; bases unmatched to any gene: 7. Germline V gene lookup returns CDR1 MNHEY and CDR2 SVGAGI. The CDR3 DNA reads TGTGCCAGCAGGGGACAGATGGGACCCTACGAGCAGTACTTC. Amino acid sequence: CASRGQMGPYEQYF.

The CDR3 loop reads CASSLASGRVRQFF. The CDR3 DNA follows: TGTGCCAGCAGTTTGGCTAGCGGGAGGGTCAGGCAGTTCTTC. The rearrangement uses TRBV27 and TRBJ2-1; 12 nucleotides match TRBD2. Germline V gives CDR1 MNHEY, CDR2 SMNVEV (reference sequence). This CDR3 region has 14 residues. The junction had 6 bases not matched to a gene; V was cut back by 3 bases and J by 12 bases.

The chain has TRBV11-2 and TRBJ2-1; 12 bases fit TRBD2. V lost 5 bases to trimming and J lost 3 bases; unmatched junction nucleotides: 2. The germline gives CDR1 SGHAT, CDR2 FQNNGV. This CDR3 has 15 residues. The CDR3 here is CASSRTSGNYNEQFF. CDR3 in DNA: TGTGCCAGCAGCCGGACTAGCGGGAACTACAATGAGCAGTTCTTC.

V gene TRBV7-2 combines with J gene TRBJ2-7, with 10 bases identical to TRBD1. Unmatched junction bases numbered 12, after V lost 4 bases and J lost 6 bases. The CDR3 spans 16 residues. The germline gives CDR1 SGHTA, CDR2 FQGNSA. The CDR3 coding sequence is TGTGCCAGCAGCTCGCAGACCGGGACAGGGGTCAGCGAGCAGTACTTC. Encoded protein: CASSSQTGTGVSEQYF.

The chain is built from TRBV7-2 and TRBJ1-2, with D possibly matching TRBD1 (6 bases). There are 16 residues in the CDR3. The V gene lost 3 bases and the J gene lost 4 bases, with 18 bases spanning the gap. Germline CDR1 and CDR2: SGHTA and FQGNSA. In nucleotides, the CDR3 is TGTGCCAGCAGCTTCGCGACAGGCGCAAGCCTCTATGGCTACACCTTC. This gives the protein CASSFATGASLYGYTF.

The chain carries TRBV7-2 and TRBJ1-1, with TRBD1 as a possible D gene (6 bases). There are 14 residues in the CDR3. V lost 5 bases and J 1 base, leaving 11 bases between the germline ends. Germline V gene data show CDR1 as SGHTA and CDR2 as FQGNSA. The CDR3 bases are TGTGCCAGCAGCAGGTACAGGGAGAACACTGAAGCTTTCTTT. This translates into CASSRYRENTEAFF.

J is TRBJ2-6 and V is TRBV18; D is perhaps TRBD1 (6 bases). Germline V gene sequence: CDR1 KGHSH, CDR2 LQKENI. This CDR3 region has 18 residues. The V end lost 0 bases, the J end lost 2 bases, and 14 bases lay between the germline ends. CDR3 residues: CASSPPSGGKAGANVLTF. In DNA form, the CDR3 reads TGTGCCAGCTCACCACCGTCTGGGGGCAAAGCTGGGGCCAACGTCCTGACTTTC.

CDR3 nucleotide sequence: TGTGCCAGCAGCTTAAGCGGATCCACAGATACGCAGTATTTT. It codes for CASSLSGSTDTQYF. This chain joins TRBV11-2 and TRBJ2-3; D may be TRBD2 (5 bases). Germline lookup yields CDR1 SGHAT and CDR2 FQNNGV. V lost 2 bases to trimming and J lost 2 bases, with 8 bases between them. This CDR3 comprises 14 residues.

The rearrangement uses TRBV11-2 and TRBJ2-1; TRBD2 aligns across 13 bases. The CDR3 length is 15 residues. Germline-derived CDR1 and CDR2 are SGHAT and FQNNGV. V was pared by 5 bases and J by 12 bases, with 10 bases of the junction left unmatched. The CDR3 DNA reads TGTGCCAGCAGCCCCGGGACTAGCGGGATGTTGCGGCAGTTCTTC. Translation: CASSPGTSGMLRQFF.

The chain joins TRBV6-2 or TRBV6-3 to TRBJ2-3; the match to TRBD1 covers 11 bases. CDR1 is MNHEY, CDR2 SVGEGT, per germline. V lost 0 bases, J lost 3 bases, and 5 bases stayed unmatched. The CDR3 consists of 17 residues. The CDR3 reads CASSYSGTGGRTDTQYF. As DNA, the CDR3 is TGTGCCAGCAGTTACTCTGGGACAGGGGGGAGGACAGATACGCAGTATTTT.

The rearrangement links TRBV5-1 to TRBJ2-7; a possible D gene is TRBD1 (5 bases). CDR1 and CDR2 (germline): SGHRS, YFSETQ. The CDR3 is 15 amino acids. Trimming pared 0 bases from V and 0 bases from J, leaving 10 bases between. CDR3 bases: TGCGCCAGCAGCTTGGACAGGACAACCTCCTACGAGCAGTACTTC. Its translation is CASSLDRTTSYEQYF.

The chain uses TRBV7-2 and TRBJ1-1; the D is unclear. The V and J ends lost 1 base and 1 base respectively, with 4 bases between them. The CDR3 sequence is 13 residues long. The germline gives CDR1 SGHTA, CDR2 FQGNSA. The CDR3 spells CASSLGQNTEAFF. CDR3 bases: TGTGCCAGCAGCTTAGGACAGAACACTGAAGCTTTCTTT.

The V gene is TRBV2, the J gene TRBJ2-2, with D maybe TRBD1 (6 bases). The germline CDR1 and CDR2 sequences are SNHLY and FYNNEI. The V gene lost 5 bases and the J gene lost 0 bases, with 16 bases spanning the gap. CDR3 length: 17 residues. The CDR3 reads CASSRMGAPSNTGELFF. CDR3 DNA: TGTGCCAGCAGTCGAATGGGGGCCCCCTCGAACACCGGGGAGCTGTTTTTT.

The chain is built from TRBV13 and TRBJ2-3; TRBD2 aligns across 9 bases. Unmatched junction bases numbered 10, after V lost 5 bases and J lost 1 base. This CDR3 contains 17 residues. Germline lookup yields CDR1 PRHDT and CDR2 FYEKMQ (reference sequence). CDR3 protein: CASSAASGIYGTDTQYF. CDR3 sequence (DNA): TGTGCCAGCAGCGCCGCTAGCGGGATTTATGGCACAGATACGCAGTATTTT.

The chain carries TRBV29-1 and TRBJ1-2, with 9 bases aligning to TRBD1. The CDR3 is 16 residues long. Germline CDR1 SQVTM, CDR2 ANQGSEA. Trimming took 6 bases from V and 6 from J; bases not matched to a gene: 17. The CDR3 DNA follows: TGCAGCGTAGACGGGACAGGGATCTCCGCGGGTGATGGCTACACCTTC. It specifies CSVDGTGISAGDGYTF.

This chain joins TRBV3-1 (or the pseudogene TRBV3-2) and TRBJ2-5; D gene uncertain. Deletions cut 4 bases from V and 2 bases from J, with 11 bases between. Germline assignment: CDR1 LGHDT and CDR2 YNNKEL (reference sequence). The CDR3 consists of 14 residues. CDR3 coding DNA: TGTGCCAGCAGCCTCCCCCGTACACAAGAGACCCAGTACTTC. It encodes CASSLPRTQETQYF.

This sequence joins TRBV10-3 and TRBJ1-5, with D uncertain. The V gene's germline CDR1 is ENHRY and CDR2 SYGVKD. The CDR3 has 13 amino acids. Trimming left V 4 bases short and J 0 bases short, with 4 bases between. The CDR3 loop reads CAISAGSNQPQHF. The CDR3 DNA sequence: TGTGCCATCAGTGCAGGTAGCAATCAGCCCCAGCATTTT.

This sequence joins TRBV28 and TRBJ2-2, with D perhaps matching TRBD1 (6 bases). The ends were cut back, 5 bases at V and 6 bases at J, with 16 bases in the middle. From germline, CDR1 is MDHEN and CDR2 SYDVKM. The CDR3 has 15 residues. CDR3 sequence: CASSRQQGRAGELFF. The CDR3 region has the DNA TGTGCCAGCAGTCGCCAACAGGGAAGGGCCGGGGAGCTGTTTTTT.

V gene TRBV7-8 combines with J gene TRBJ2-7; 8 nucleotides agree with TRBD2. The CDR3 length is 14 residues. V was clipped by 8 bases and J by 0 bases; unmatched bases: 6. CDR1 and CDR2 (germline): SGHVS, FQNEAQ. The CDR3 DNA reads TGTGCCAGCGGGAGACTAGCGCCCTCCTACGAGCAGTACTTC. Amino acid sequence: CASGRLAPSYEQYF.

This clone was seen only a few times. V usage is TRBV4-1 and J usage is TRBJ2-7; 10 nucleotides align to TRBD2. The ends lost 0 bases at V and 2 bases at J; junction bases unmatched: 4. The CDR3 has 16 amino acids. Germline assignment: CDR1 MGHRA and CDR2 YSYEKL. The DNA of the CDR3 is TGCGCCAGCAGCCAAGAACCAGCGGGAGGGACCTACGAGCAGTACTTC. Translating gives CASSQEPAGGTYEQYF.

The chain carries TRBV19 and TRBJ1-3; D ambiguous. V was pared by 2 bases and J by 3 bases, with 8 bases between. CDR3 length equals 14 residues. Germline CDR1 is LNHDA and CDR2 is SQIVND (reference sequence). This CDR3 reads CASSITVDGNTIYF. CDR3 DNA: TGTGCCAGTAGTATAACCGTAGATGGAAACACCATATATTTT.

This clone has a count of ten or more. The chain carries TRBV27 and TRBJ2-3; 11 nucleotides match TRBD1. V was clipped by 6 bases and J by 8 bases; unmatched bases: 16. Per the germline V gene, CDR1 is MNHEY and CDR2 is SMNVEV (reference sequence). The CDR3 is 17 residues long. As DNA, the CDR3 is TGTGCCAGCAGCGCTAAGGGCTATACAGGGACAGGGGGTACGCAGTATTTT. It yields the protein CASSAKGYTGTGGTQYF.

This chain joins TRBV13 and TRBJ1-1; possible D gene TRBD1, 5 bases. From germline, CDR1 is PRHDT and CDR2 FYEKMQ (reference sequence). The length of the CDR3 is 16 residues. Trimming took 4 bases from V and 7 from J, leaving 22 bases between them. The CDR3 loop reads CASSSADRISTSEAFF. The DNA of the CDR3 is TGTGCCAGCAGCTCCGCCGACAGAATCTCAACAAGTGAAGCTTTCTTT.